This entry concerns a single TCR beta chain. This record comes from a study of blood T cell repertoires in COVID-19. Study-wide background: Some COVID-19 samples were acute and others convalescent; all came from the United States, Italy and Spain. Sources were T cells, B-cell-depleted T cells, or PBMCs; the material itself was cDNA or gDNA.

The CDR3 runs to 14 residues. The V end was cut by 4 bases, the J end by 6 bases, with 14 bases between. The germline CDR1 and CDR2 sequences are SGDLS and YYNGEE. Per the study methods: Estimated nucleated cell counts came from reference gene primer amplification. Profiling relied on immunoSEQ multiplex PCR, and the TCRdb table lists in-frame clones only, not all of them. That table furnishes V, J and clone size, whereas the DNA furnished D and trimming. Found here are some 80,000 clones, over 75% of them singletons; the top ten hold roughly 0.72%. This TCR was recovered from an elderly woman with acute or convalescent COVID-19. J is TRBJ1-5 and V is TRBV9; D perhaps matches TRBD1 (6 bases). The specimen sequenced was peripheral blood. The chain's CDR3 is CASSQTQGTQPQHF. Written as DNA, the CDR3 is TGTGCCAGCAGCCAAACACAGGGAACTCAGCCCCAGCATTTT.